The 10 T cell receptor beta chains listed next were all sequenced from one sample in a study of identical twins. TCRdb re-derived calls from the 5' RACE reads in MiXCR, one entry per CDR3 protein. The table shows just under 650,000 distinct CDR3 sequences, with about 7% occurring only once. This sample was shared with a second study, whose subject was yellow fever vaccine responses in identical twins.

Input material: PBMCs. These receptors were taken from a woman aged 18-29 years in good health.

In its sample, this clonotype was seen a few times. The genes are TRBV18 and TRBJ2-1, with 10 bases matching TRBD1. Germline V gene sequence: CDR1 KGHSH, CDR2 LQKENI. The CDR3 consists of 20 residues. V shed 4 bases and J 4 bases; nucleotides not matched to a gene: 19. The CDR3 sequence is CASSLTPGTGALEKYNEQFF. As DNA, the CDR3 is TGTGCCAGCTCACTCACCCCAGGGACAGGGGCTTTAGAAAAATACAATGAGCAGTTCTTC.

This clonotype has just a few counts. The chain links TRBV5-1 to TRBJ1-5, with 11 bases that match TRBD1. With 8 bases clipped from V and 6 bases from J, the junction kept 4 bases outside the gene matches. The CDR3 loop spans 13 amino acids. CDR1 is SGHRS and CDR2 is YFSETQ in the germline V gene. The CDR3 here is CARTGTGGQPQHF. CDR3 in DNA: TGCGCCAGAACCGGGACAGGGGGTCAGCCCCAGCATTTT.

This clonotype was seen more than once but under ten times. The chain is built from TRBV24-1 and TRBJ2-5, with TRBD2 as a possible D gene (5 bases). The V and J ends lost 6 bases and 3 bases respectively, with 10 bases between them. This CDR3 spans 13 amino acids. Germline V gives CDR1 KGHDR, CDR2 SFDVKD. CDR3 region: CATSKNGEETQYF. Here the CDR3 DNA reads TGTGCCACCAGTAAGAACGGGGAAGAGACCCAGTACTTC.

This chain connects TRBV15 to TRBJ1-1; unclear D gene. V lost 1 base, J lost 5 bases, and 17 bases lay in between. CDR3 length: 16 amino acids. The germline CDR1 and CDR2 sequences are LNHNV and YYDKDF (reference sequence). This CDR3 is CATSRAFSGKRTEAFF. The DNA for the CDR3 is TGTGCCACCAGCAGAGCCTTCTCGGGGAAACGTACTGAAGCTTTCTTT.

This clonotype was counted at least ten times. The chain carries TRBV3-1 and TRBJ2-1; 10 positions agree with TRBD2. V dropped 1 base and J dropped 7; count of bases not matched to a gene: 10. CDR1 and CDR2 from the germline V gene are LGHDT and YNNKEL (reference sequence). The CDR3 is 17 amino acids. Here the CDR3 reads CASSQVGTISGRNEQFF. CDR3 in DNA: TGTGCCAGCAGCCAAGTGGGGACGATTAGCGGGAGGAATGAGCAGTTCTTC.

The J gene is TRBJ1-2, the V gene TRBV6-1, with D possibly being TRBD1 (5 bases). The ends were cut back, 5 bases at V and 4 bases at J, with 17 bases in the middle. This CDR3 is built from 15 residues. CDR1 is MNHNS and CDR2 is SASEGT in the germline V gene. CDR3 nucleotide sequence: TGTGCCAGCAGTATTACACCGACAGAAATCTATGGCTACACCTTC. Translating gives CASSITPTEIYGYTF.

This clonotype was seen at least ten times. The V and J genes are TRBV29-1 and TRBJ1-1; D is ambiguous. V gave up 4 bases and J gave up 1 base, with 1 base separating them. The germline CDR1 and CDR2 sequences are SQVTM and ANQGSEA. CDR3 size: 10 residues. The CDR3 protein is CSVGNTEAFF. CDR3 bases: TGCAGCGTTGGGAACACTGAAGCTTTCTTT.

V and J are TRBV25-1 and TRBJ2-2; D gene uncertain. Trimming stripped 2 bases from V and 4 bases from J, with 11 bases between. The CDR3 is made up of 15 amino acids. CDR1 and CDR2 (germline): MGHDK, SYGVNS. The CDR3 DNA reads as TGTGCCAGCAGTGAAAGCGCAGGAACCACCGGGGAGCTGTTTTTT. This sequence encodes CASSESAGTTGELFF.

This clonotype turned up a few times. The rearrangement links TRBV12-3 or TRBV12-4 to TRBJ2-3; TRBD1 matches 9 bases. The V gene end was trimmed by 5 bases and the J gene end by 4 bases; junction bases not matched to a gene: 4. CDR3 length: 14 amino acids. CDR3 bases: TGTGCCAGCAGTGGGGACAGGGATTCAGATACGCAGTATTTT. Translating it yields CASSGDRDSDTQYF.

This clonotype has more than one count but fewer than ten. The V call is TRBV6-1, the J call TRBJ2-5; D remains ambiguous. Looked up from germline, CDR1 is MNHNS and CDR2 is SASEGT. CDR3 length equals 12 residues. The germline V and J ends were trimmed by 2 bases and 5 bases, with 6 bases remaining between them. The CDR3 bases are TGTGCCAGCAGTGAAATAGTGGAGACCCAGTACTTC. Amino acids: CASSEIVETQYF.